This T cell receptor beta chain was recovered during a study of blood T cell repertoires in COVID-19. Germline loops: CDR1 SGHRS, CDR2 YFSETQ. The CDR3 contains 14 residues. After removal of 0 bases from V and 3 bases from J, the junction contained 0 bases not matched to a gene. Authors' analysis steps: Amplification from reference gene primers served as the basis for estimated nucleated cell counts. The repertoire was sequenced with immunoSEQ multiplex PCR; TCRdb's copy has only in-frame clones and lacks some. V and J calls and clone size are given by that table; D and trimming were obtained from the DNA. This table holds about 97,000 clones, about nine tenths found once.

The receptor was isolated from a man aged 55 to 70 with acute or convalescent COVID-19. The genes are TRBV5-1 and TRBJ1-1; TRBD1 aligns across 9 bases. Sequencing input: peripheral blood. In DNA form, the CDR3 reads TGCGCCAGCAGCTTGGGGGACAGGGACACTGAAGCTTTCTTT. Protein: CASSLGDRDTEAFF.